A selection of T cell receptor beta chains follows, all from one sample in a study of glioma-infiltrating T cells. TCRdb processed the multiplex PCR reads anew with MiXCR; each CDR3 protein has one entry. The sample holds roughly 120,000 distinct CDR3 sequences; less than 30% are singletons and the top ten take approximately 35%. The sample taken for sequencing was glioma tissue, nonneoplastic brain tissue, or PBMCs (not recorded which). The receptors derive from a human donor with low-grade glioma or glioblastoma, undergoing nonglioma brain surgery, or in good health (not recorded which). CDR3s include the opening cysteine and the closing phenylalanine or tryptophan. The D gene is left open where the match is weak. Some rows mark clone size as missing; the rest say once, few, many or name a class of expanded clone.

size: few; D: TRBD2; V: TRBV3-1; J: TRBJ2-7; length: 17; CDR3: CASSPAAAGTSIDEQYF; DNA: TGTGCCAGCAGCCCTGCCGCGGCCGGGACTAGCATCGACGAGCAGTACTTC
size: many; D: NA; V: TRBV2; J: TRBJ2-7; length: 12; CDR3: CASSQKAYEQYF; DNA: TGTGCCAGCAGCCAAAAGGCCTACGAGCAGTACTTC
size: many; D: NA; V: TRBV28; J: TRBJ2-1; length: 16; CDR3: CASSSLSGGSYNEQFF; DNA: TGTGCCAGCAGTTCCCTTAGCGGAGGCTCCTACAATGAGCAGTTCTTC
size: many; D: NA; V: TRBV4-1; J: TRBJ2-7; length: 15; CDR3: CASSLLSGSGYEQYF; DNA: TGCGCCAGCAGCCTCCTCAGCGGTAGCGGCTACGAGCAGTACTTC
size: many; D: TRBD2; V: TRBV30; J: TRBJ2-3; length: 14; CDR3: CASPLAGATDTQYF; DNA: TGTGCCTCCCCACTAGCGGGGGCAACAGATACGCAGTATTTT
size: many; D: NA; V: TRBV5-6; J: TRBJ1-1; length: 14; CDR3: CASSLPSGWTEAFF; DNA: TGTGCCAGCAGCTTGCCCAGTGGGTGGACTGAAGCTTTCTTT
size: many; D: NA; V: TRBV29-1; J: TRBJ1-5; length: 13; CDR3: CSVEGGVNQPQHF; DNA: TGCAGCGTTGAGGGGGGGGTCAATCAGCCCCAGCATTTT
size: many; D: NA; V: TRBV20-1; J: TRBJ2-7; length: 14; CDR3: CSARDINPPGEQYF; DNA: TGCAGTGCTAGAGATATAAATCCCCCGGGGGAGCAGTACTTC
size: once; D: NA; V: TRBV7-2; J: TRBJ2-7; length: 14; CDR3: CASSQGGGSYEEYF; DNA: TGTGCCAGCAGCCAGGGGGGGGGCTCCTACGAGGAGTACTTC
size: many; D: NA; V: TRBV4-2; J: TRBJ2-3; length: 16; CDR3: CASSQAPTGSTDTQYF; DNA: TGTGCCAGCAGCCAAGCCCCAACGGGGAGCACAGATACGCAGTATTTT
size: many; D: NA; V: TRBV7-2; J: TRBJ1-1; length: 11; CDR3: CASSSKYEAFF; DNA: TGTGCCAGCAGCTCGAAATATGAAGCTTTCTTT
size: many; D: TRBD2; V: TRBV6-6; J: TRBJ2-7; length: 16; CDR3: CASSYKASGFSYEQYF; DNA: TGTGCCAGCAGTTACAAAGCTAGCGGGTTCTCCTACGAGCAGTACTTC
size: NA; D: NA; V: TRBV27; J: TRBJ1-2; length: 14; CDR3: CASSLLEENYGYTF; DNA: TGTGCCAGCAGTTTATTGGAGGAGAACTATGGCTACACCTTC
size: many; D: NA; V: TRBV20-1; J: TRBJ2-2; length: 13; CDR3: CMWTNANTGELFF; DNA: TGCATGTGGACGAACGCGAACACCGGGGAGCTGTTTTTT
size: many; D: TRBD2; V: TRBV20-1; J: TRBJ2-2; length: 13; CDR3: CSATGLVTGELFF; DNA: TGCAGTGCCACGGGACTAGTCACCGGGGAGCTGTTTTTT
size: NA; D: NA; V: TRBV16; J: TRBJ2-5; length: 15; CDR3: CASSQPRGGQGTQYF; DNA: TGTGCCAGCAGCCAACCGCGGGGGGGACAGGGGACCCAGTACTTC
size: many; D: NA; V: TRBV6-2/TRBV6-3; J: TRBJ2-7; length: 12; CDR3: CASSDRRGEQYF; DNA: TGTGCCAGCAGTGACCGGAGGGGCGAGCAGTACTTC
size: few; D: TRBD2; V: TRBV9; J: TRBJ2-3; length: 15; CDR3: CASSGSGLAPDTQYF; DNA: TGTGCCAGCAGCGGATCGGGACTAGCCCCGGATACGCAGTATTTT
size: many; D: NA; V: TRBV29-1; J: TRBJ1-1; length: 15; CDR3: CSVEDQRGTHTEAFF; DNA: TGCAGCGTTGAAGATCAGAGGGGGACCCACACTGAAGCTTTCTTT
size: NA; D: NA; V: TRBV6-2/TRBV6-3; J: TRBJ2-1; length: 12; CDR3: CSSAGVWNEQFF; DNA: TGTTCCAGTGCAGGGGTTTGGAATGAGCAGTTCTTC
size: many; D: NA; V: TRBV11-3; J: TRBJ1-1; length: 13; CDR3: CASSLERATEAFF; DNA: TGTGCCAGCAGCTTAGAGCGTGCAACTGAAGCTTTCTTT
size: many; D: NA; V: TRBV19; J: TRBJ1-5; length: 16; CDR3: CASSATVRDSNQPQHF; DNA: TGTGCCAGTAGTGCCACCGTGCGGGACAGCAATCAGCCCCAGCATTTT
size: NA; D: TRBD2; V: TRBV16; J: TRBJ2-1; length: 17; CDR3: CASSQSASGSSYNEQFF; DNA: TGTGCCAGCAGCCAATCGGCTAGCGGGAGCTCCTACAATGAGCAGTTCTTC
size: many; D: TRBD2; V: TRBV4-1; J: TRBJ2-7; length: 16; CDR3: CASSHLVVAGPREQYF; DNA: TGCGCCAGCAGCCACCTGGTGGTAGCGGGCCCCAGGGAGCAGTACTTC
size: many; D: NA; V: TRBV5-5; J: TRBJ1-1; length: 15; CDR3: CASSSAGHMNTEAFF; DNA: TGTGCCAGCAGCTCGGCGGGACATATGAACACTGAAGCTTTCTTT
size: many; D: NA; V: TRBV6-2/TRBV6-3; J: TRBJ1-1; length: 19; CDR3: CASSYEGGRTARFSTEAFF; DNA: TGTGCCAGCAGTTACGAAGGGGGGAGGACAGCGCGCTTTAGCACTGAAGCTTTCTTT
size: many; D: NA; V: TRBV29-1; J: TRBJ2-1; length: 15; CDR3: CSVLDRGTPYNEQFF; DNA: TGCAGCGTTCTCGATAGGGGGACACCTTACAATGAGCAGTTCTTC
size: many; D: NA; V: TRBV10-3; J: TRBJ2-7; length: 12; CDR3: CAISESTNEQYF; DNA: TGTGCCATCAGTGAGTCCACCAACGAGCAGTACTTC
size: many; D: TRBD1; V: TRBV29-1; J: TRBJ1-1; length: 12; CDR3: CSVDDRDLEAFF; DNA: TGCAGCGTTGACGACAGGGACCTCGAAGCTTTCTTT
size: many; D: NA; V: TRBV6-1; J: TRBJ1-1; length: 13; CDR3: CASSLTGFLEAFF; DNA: TGTGCCAGCAGTCTAACAGGGTTCCTCGAAGCTTTCTTT
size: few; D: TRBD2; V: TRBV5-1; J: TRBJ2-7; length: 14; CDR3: CASSLAGGNYEQYF; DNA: TGCGCCAGCAGCTTGGCGGGGGGAAACTACGAGCAGTACTTC
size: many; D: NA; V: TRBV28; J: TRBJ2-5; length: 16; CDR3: CASSSLPGGGRETQYF; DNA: TGTGCCAGCAGTTCCCTCCCCGGGGGCGGGAGAGAGACCCAGTACTTC
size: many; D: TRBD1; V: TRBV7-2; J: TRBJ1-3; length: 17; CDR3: CASSLRETGPRAVTIYF; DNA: TGTGCCAGCAGCTTAAGGGAGACAGGGCCGAGAGCGGTCACCATATATTTT
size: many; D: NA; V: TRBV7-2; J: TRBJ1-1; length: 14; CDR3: CASSLDNGGSEAFF; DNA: TGTGCCAGCAGCTTAGATAACGGGGGCTCTGAAGCTTTCTTT
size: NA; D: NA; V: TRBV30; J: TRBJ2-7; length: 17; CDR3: CAWSVSGQLNIFYEQYF; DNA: TGTGCCTGGAGTGTAAGCGGACAGCTGAACATTTTCTACGAGCAGTACTTC
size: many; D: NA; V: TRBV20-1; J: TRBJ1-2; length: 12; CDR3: CSAPGNYYGYTF; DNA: TGCAGTGCCCCCGGCAATTACTATGGCTACACCTTC
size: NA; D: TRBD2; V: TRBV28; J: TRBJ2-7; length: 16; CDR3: CASSFPGLAGRYEQYF; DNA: TGTGCCAGCAGTTTCCCGGGACTAGCGGGGCGCTACGAGCAGTACTTC
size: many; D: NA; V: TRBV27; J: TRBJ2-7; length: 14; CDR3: CASSRNKGWDEQYF; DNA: TGTGCCAGCAGCCGTAATAAGGGCTGGGACGAGCAGTACTTC
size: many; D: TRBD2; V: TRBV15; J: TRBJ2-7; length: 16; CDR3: CATSRDKAGVSYEQYF; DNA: TGTGCCACCAGCAGAGATAAAGCGGGAGTGTCCTACGAGCAGTACTTC
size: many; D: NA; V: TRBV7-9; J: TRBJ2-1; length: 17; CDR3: CASSLRSARRTYNEQFF; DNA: TGTGCCAGCAGCTTAAGGTCGGCCAGGAGGACCTACAATGAGCAGTTCTTC
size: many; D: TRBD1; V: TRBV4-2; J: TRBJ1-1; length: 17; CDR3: CASSPTPGQGVASEAFF; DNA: TGTGCCAGCAGCCCGACCCCGGGACAGGGGGTCGCATCTGAAGCTTTCTTT
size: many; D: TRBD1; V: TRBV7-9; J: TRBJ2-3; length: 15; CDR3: CASSLMGQGDYTQYF; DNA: TGTGCCAGCAGCTTAATGGGACAGGGGGACTATACGCAGTATTTT
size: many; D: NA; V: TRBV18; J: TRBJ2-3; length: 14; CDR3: CASRSSDGTDTQYF; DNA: TGTGCCAGCCGCTCATCGGACGGCACAGATACGCAGTATTTT
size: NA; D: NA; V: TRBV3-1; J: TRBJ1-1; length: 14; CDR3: CASSQDMGGVEAFF; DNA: TGTGCCAGCAGCCAAGATATGGGGGGCGTTGAAGCTTTCTTT
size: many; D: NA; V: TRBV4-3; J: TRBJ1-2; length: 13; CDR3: CASSQEGRYGYTF; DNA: TGCGCCAGCAGCCAAGAAGGCCGTTATGGCTACACCTTC
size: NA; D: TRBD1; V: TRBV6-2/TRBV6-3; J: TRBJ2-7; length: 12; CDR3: CSSAGGTYEQYF; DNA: TGTTCCAGTGCAGGGGGCACCTACGAGCAGTACTTC
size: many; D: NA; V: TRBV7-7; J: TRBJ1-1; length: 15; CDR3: CASSPMPRGRPEAFF; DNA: TGTGCTAGCAGCCCCATGCCCAGGGGCCGACCTGAAGCTTTCTTT
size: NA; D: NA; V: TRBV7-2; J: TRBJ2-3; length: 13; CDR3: CASSGESTDRQYF; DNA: TGTGCCAGCAGCGGAGAGAGCACAGATAGGCAGTATTTT
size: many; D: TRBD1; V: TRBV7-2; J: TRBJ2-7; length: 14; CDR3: CASTDGTGRYEQYF; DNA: TGTGCCAGCACCGACGGGACAGGGCGGTACGAGCAGTACTTC
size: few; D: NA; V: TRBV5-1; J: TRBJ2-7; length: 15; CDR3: CASSQVGGRRYEQYF; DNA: TGCGCCAGCAGCCAGGTAGGGGGTCGTCGCTACGAGCAGTACTTC
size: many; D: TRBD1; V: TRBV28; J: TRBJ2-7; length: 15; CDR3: CASNRFGTGSYEQYF; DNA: TGTGCCAGCAATCGATTTGGGACAGGGTCCTACGAGCAGTACTTC
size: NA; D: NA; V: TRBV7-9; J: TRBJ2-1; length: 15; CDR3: CASSATGNSPYEQFF; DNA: TGTGCCAGCAGCGCTACGGGGAACAGTCCCTATGAGCAGTTCTTC
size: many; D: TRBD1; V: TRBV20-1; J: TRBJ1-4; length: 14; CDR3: CSARPGQGHEKLFF; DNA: TGCAGTGCTAGGCCGGGACAGGGACATGAAAAACTGTTTTTT
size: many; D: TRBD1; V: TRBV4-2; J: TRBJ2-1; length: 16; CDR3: CASSHVGQGEYNEQFF; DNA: TGTGCCAGCAGCCATGTTGGACAGGGGGAGTACAATGAGCAGTTCTTC
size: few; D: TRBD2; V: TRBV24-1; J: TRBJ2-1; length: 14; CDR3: CATSVKRGDNEQFF; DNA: TGTGCCACCAGTGTCAAGCGGGGTGACAATGAGCAGTTCTTC
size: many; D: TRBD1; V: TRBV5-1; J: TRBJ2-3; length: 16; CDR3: CASSPGQGAPGDTQYF; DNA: TGCGCCAGCAGCCCGGGACAGGGGGCGCCAGGGGATACGCAGTATTTT
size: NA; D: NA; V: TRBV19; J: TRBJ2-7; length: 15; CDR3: CASSALQDSSYEQYF; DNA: TGTGCCAGTAGTGCCTTACAGGACTCTTCCTACGAGCAGTACTTC
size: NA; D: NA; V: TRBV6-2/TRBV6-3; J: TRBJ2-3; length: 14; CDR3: CASSGGSYTDTQYF; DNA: TGTGCCAGCTCTGGGGGGTCATACACAGATACGCAGTATTTT
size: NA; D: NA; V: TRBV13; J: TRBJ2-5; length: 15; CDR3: CASSLGQGGQETQYF; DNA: TGTGCCAGCAGCTTGGGGCAGGGGGGACAAGAGACCCAGTACTTC
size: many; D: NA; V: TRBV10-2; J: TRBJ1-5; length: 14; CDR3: CASSESGVNQPQHF; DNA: TGCGCCAGCAGTGAGTCCGGCGTTAATCAGCCCCAGCATTTT